Listed below are T cell receptor beta chains from one sample, sequenced in a study of T cell responses to AZD1222 COVID-19 vaccine. Generated by immunoSEQ multiplex PCR, the TCRdb table keeps only in-frame clones and is missing some. The table lists around 150,000 clones, 90% to 95% of them singletons. This specimen consisted of peripheral blood, obtained 28 days after the second AZD1222 dose. These receptors were collected from an adult who received the AZD1222 COVID-19 vaccine. The CDR3 runs from the conserved cysteine through the conserved F or W.

V: TRBV7-9; J: TRBJ2-7; CDR3: CASSHTGLAYEQYF
V: TRBV11-3; J: TRBJ2-1; CDR3: CASSLNYGIHNEQFF
V: TRBV24-1; J: TRBJ1-2; CDR3: CATSDPQGVGYGYTF
V: TRBV3-1/TRBV3-2; J: TRBJ1-4; CDR3: CASSPFREKLFF
V: TRBV27; J: TRBJ2-7; CDR3: CASSLQTGGEQYF
V: TRBV5-4; J: TRBJ2-7; CDR3: CASSWGQGYEQYF
V: TRBV3-1/TRBV3-2; J: TRBJ1-2; CDR3: CASSQGEGVGYTF
V: TRBV7-9; J: TRBJ2-1; CDR3: CASSFSNEQFF
V: TRBV4-2; J: TRBJ2-7; CDR3: CASSQGGGSSYEQYF
V: TRBV3-1/TRBV3-2; J: TRBJ2-3; CDR3: CASRRASSGPLKYF
V: TRBV6-2/TRBV6-3; J: TRBJ1-1; CDR3: CASSPRFWDRDQNTEAFF
V: TRBV27; J: TRBJ1-1; CDR3: CASSLSGGGKTEAFF
V: TRBV20-1; J: TRBJ1-1; CDR3: CSANIRQEAFF
V: TRBV4-2; J: TRBJ2-2; CDR3: CASSQDPSGGAPGELFF
V: TRBV29-1; J: TRBJ2-2; CDR3: CSVELWGELFF
V: TRBV4-3; J: TRBJ2-3; CDR3: CASSVGQGTDTQYF
V: TRBV2; J: TRBJ1-1; CDR3: CASQGTGRRTEAFF
V: TRBV9; J: TRBJ1-1; CDR3: CASSVSGNTEAFF
V: TRBV10-3; J: TRBJ2-7; CDR3: CATVPGQGYEQYF
V: TRBV18; J: TRBJ1-5; CDR3: CASSPGAVNQPQHF
V: TRBV19; J: TRBJ1-1; CDR3: CASSITGATWSDTEAFF
V: TRBV19; J: TRBJ1-5; CDR3: CASSNTGTSNQPQHF
V: TRBV19; J: TRBJ2-1; CDR3: CASKRDLDEQFF
V: TRBV9; J: TRBJ1-2; CDR3: CASSGWGQRTYGYTF
V: TRBV10-2; J: TRBJ1-5; CDR3: CASSAGQGTGFNQPQHF
V: TRBV2; J: TRBJ2-7; CDR3: CATQPTGGGKYEQYF
V: TRBV30; J: TRBJ1-5; CDR3: CAWQTGGNQPQHF
V: TRBV6-2/TRBV6-3; J: TRBJ1-2; CDR3: CASSYFSNPQSFYGYTF
V: TRBV6-5; J: TRBJ1-6; CDR3: CASSYGGGKGSPLHF
V: TRBV7-8; J: TRBJ1-1; CDR3: CASSSSSGMNTEAFF
V: TRBV19; J: TRBJ2-1; CDR3: CASIRSGAGYNEQFF
V: TRBV7-9; J: TRBJ2-2; CDR3: CASSLRRGGTGELFF
V: TRBV9; J: TRBJ2-3; CDR3: CASSVATSTDTQYF
V: TRBV14; J: TRBJ2-7; CDR3: CASSQDPGTGVYEQYF
V: TRBV9; J: TRBJ2-2; CDR3: CASSVGGGTGELFF
V: TRBV3-1/TRBV3-2; J: TRBJ1-4; CDR3: CASSQDLRDSEKLFF
V: TRBV29-1; J: TRBJ1-5; CDR3: CSVESTQGEPQHF
V: TRBV7-6; J: TRBJ1-1; CDR3: CASSLNPDAGVYEAFF
V: TRBV9; J: TRBJ2-1; CDR3: CASSGRYNEQFF
V: TRBV6-5; J: TRBJ2-7; CDR3: CASSTGTGDYEQYF
V: TRBV3-1/TRBV3-2; J: TRBJ2-3; CDR3: CASSQLAGRSPGIPPDTQYF
V: TRBV7-2; J: TRBJ1-5; CDR3: CASSLMATGVNQPQHF
V: TRBV9; J: TRBJ2-2; CDR3: CASSGEANTGELFF
V: TRBV6-5; J: TRBJ1-4; CDR3: CASSSGTVNEKLFF
V: TRBV19; J: TRBJ2-7; CDR3: CASSWGYEQYF
V: TRBV5-1; J: TRBJ2-1; CDR3: CASNPTGDSYNEQFF
V: TRBV7-3; J: TRBJ2-7; CDR3: CASSLAGGYDEQYF
V: TRBV10-3; J: TRBJ1-5; CDR3: CAIAPGVNQPQHF
V: TRBV19; J: TRBJ1-2; CDR3: CASRPGQGVQGYTF
V: TRBV14; J: TRBJ1-2; CDR3: CASSQGGTDTF
V: TRBV9; J: TRBJ2-1; CDR3: CASSVEWGPVNEQFF
V: TRBV11-2; J: TRBJ2-7; CDR3: CASSLVVSGLAFRQYF
V: TRBV5-1; J: TRBJ1-2; CDR3: CASSTTLGSPYGYTF
V: TRBV9; J: TRBJ2-6; CDR3: CASSGPATISGANVLTF
V: TRBV30; J: TRBJ2-1; CDR3: CAWRSGGQQFF
V: TRBV4-1; J: TRBJ1-5; CDR3: CASSQAGEADQPQHF
V: TRBV10-3; J: TRBJ1-1; CDR3: CAISPGQGGWTEAFF